A selection of T cell receptor beta chains follows, all from one sample in a study of blood T cell repertoires in COVID-19. Measured with immunoSEQ multiplex PCR; TCRdb has only the in-frame clones, and not every one. The sample yields some 150,000 clones, roughly 80% seen once. What was sequenced was peripheral blood. The source is a man between 60 and 75 years old with acute or convalescent COVID-19. Each CDR3 is given without its conserved first and last residue. Each record gives: V gene, CDR3 protein.

v_call: TRBV6-5; cdr3_aa: ASIRGGNTEAF
v_call: TRBV6-2/TRBV6-3; cdr3_aa: ASSSAGTSGKDEQY
v_call: TRBV2; cdr3_aa: ASRGTRANTGELF
v_call: TRBV2; cdr3_aa: ASSRGTGSGNTIY
v_call: TRBV12-5; cdr3_aa: ASGATDTQY
v_call: TRBV3-1/TRBV3-2; cdr3_aa: ASSPHSGGGGEQF
v_call: TRBV24-1; cdr3_aa: ATSDFFVDRRIIGPVNSPLH
v_call: TRBV7-2; cdr3_aa: ASSLMGLAGGYEQY
v_call: TRBV2; cdr3_aa: ASGEVSYNEQF
v_call: TRBV28; cdr3_aa: ASSPPGVYEQY
v_call: TRBV21-1; cdr3_aa: ASSDCMTSRASGSYEQY
v_call: TRBV3-1/TRBV3-2; cdr3_aa: ASSQVGAQNEQF
v_call: TRBV4-3; cdr3_aa: ASSQDRAGGGELF
v_call: TRBV5-1; cdr3_aa: ASSPPVGGHGELF
v_call: TRBV7-2; cdr3_aa: ASSLIFQRGGNEQF